This record concerns one TCR beta chain sequence. Antigen specificity is unknown. This specimen comes from a study of cytomegalovirus exposure and HLA in healthy donors. Study context: Out of approximately 170 million T cells, an earlier analysis found roughly 100 million unique TCR beta sequences in total.

The CDR3 has 15 residues. Germline CDR1 is LNHDA and CDR2 is SQIVND (reference sequence). V trimming: 4 bases; J trimming: 3 bases; junction bases outside the gene matches: 8. The PCR ran on 60 Vbeta and 13 Jbeta primers. Using immunoSEQ multiplex PCR, the repertoire was profiled, and TCRdb retains in-frame clones only, with some absent. The sample holds roughly 150,000 clones; roughly four fifths are singletons and the top ten take approximately 5.7%. Study-wide points: In a later analysis, approximately 15,000 TCR beta sequences were associated with HLA alleles at 0.05 false discovery rate. A few V segments could not be told apart, such as TRBV6-2 and TRBV6-3, and were left out. Productive rates of about 90% or about 30% were seen for most TCR beta V segments in an earlier analysis.

This sequence originates from a young man in good health and CMV-seropositive. V gene TRBV19 combines with J gene TRBJ1-2, with 7 bases that match TRBD1. Sequenced: PBMCs. In DNA, the CDR3 is TGTGCCAGTAGTAACCCCGGGACAGTGTACTATGGCTACACCTTC. Amino acid sequence: CASSNPGTVYYGYTF.